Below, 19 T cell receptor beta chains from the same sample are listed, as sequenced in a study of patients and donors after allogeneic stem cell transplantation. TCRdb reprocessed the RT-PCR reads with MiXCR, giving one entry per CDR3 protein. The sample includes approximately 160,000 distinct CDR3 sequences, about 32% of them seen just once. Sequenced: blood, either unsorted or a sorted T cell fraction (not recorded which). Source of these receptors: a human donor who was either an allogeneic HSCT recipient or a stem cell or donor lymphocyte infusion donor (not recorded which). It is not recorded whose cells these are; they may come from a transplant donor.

The CDR3, as DNA: TGTGCCAGCAGCCCTTGGGTGAACACTGAAGCTTTCTTT. Translated, it gives CASSPWVNTEAFF. The J gene is TRBJ1-1, the V gene TRBV6-5; D not resolved. The germline V gene encodes CDR1 MNHEY and CDR2 SVGAGI. V lost 6 bases and J 0 bases, leaving 8 bases between the germline ends. There are 13 residues in the CDR3.

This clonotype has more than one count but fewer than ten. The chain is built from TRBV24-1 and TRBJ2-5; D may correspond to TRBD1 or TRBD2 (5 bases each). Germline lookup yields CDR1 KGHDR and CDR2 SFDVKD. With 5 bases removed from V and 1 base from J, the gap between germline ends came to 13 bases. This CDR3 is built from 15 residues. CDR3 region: CATSGLNGAQETQYF. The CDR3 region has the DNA TGTGCCACCAGTGGCCTCAACGGGGCCCAAGAGACCCAGTACTTC.

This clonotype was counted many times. CDR3 loop: CASRGGGQPQHF. The DNA of the CDR3 is TGTGCCAGCCGTGGGGGAGGTCAGCCCCAGCATTTT. The gene calls are TRBV12-3 or TRBV12-4 and TRBJ1-5; a weak D match, TRBD1 (5 bases). Trimming removed 8 bases from V and 6 bases from J, with 11 bases in between. This CDR3 spans 12 amino acids.

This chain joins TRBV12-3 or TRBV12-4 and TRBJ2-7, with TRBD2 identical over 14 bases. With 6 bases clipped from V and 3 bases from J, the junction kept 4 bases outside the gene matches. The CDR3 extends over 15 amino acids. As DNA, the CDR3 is TGTGCCAGCAGGAAGACTAGCGGGGGGGGCTACGAGCAGTACTTC. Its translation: CASRKTSGGGYEQYF.

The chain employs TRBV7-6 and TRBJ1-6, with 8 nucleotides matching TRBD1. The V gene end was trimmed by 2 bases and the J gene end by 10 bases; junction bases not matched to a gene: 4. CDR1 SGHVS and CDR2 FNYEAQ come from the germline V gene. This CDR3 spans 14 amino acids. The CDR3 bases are TGTGCCAGCAGCTTAAATCCAGGGGGCTCACCCCTCCACTTT. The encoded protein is CASSLNPGGSPLHF.

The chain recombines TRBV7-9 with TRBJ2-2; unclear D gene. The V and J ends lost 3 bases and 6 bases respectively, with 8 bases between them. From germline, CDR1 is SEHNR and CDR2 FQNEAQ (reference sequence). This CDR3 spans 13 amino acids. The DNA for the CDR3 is TGTGCCAGCAGCTTGATTCGACCCGGGGAGCTGTTTTTT. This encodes CASSLIRPGELFF.

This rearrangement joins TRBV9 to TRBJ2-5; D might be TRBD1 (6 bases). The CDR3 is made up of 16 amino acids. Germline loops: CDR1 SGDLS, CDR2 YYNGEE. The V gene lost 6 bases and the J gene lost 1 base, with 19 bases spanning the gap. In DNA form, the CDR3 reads TGTGCCAGCACCCCCGGCCCCGGACAGCCCCAAGAGACCCAGTACTTC. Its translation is CASTPGPGQPQETQYF.

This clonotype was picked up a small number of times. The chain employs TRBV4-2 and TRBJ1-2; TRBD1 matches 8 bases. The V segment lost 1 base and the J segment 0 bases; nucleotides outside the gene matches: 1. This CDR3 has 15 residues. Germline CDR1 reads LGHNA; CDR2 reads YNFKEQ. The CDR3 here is CASSQGTGPNYGYTF. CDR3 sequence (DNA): TGTGCCAGCAGCCAAGGGACAGGGCCTAACTATGGCTACACCTTC.

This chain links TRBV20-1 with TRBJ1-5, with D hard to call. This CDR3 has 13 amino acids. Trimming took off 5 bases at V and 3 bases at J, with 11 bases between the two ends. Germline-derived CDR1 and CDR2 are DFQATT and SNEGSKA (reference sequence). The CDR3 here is CSASTPNNQPQHF. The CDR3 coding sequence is TGCAGTGCTTCGACCCCAAACAATCAGCCCCAGCATTTT.

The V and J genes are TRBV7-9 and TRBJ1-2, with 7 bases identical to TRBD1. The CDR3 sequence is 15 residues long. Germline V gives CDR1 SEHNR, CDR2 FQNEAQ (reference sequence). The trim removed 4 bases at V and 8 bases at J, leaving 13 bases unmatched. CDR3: CASSSTGQPVGGYTF. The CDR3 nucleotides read TGTGCCAGCAGCTCGACGGGACAGCCCGTGGGAGGCTACACCTTC.

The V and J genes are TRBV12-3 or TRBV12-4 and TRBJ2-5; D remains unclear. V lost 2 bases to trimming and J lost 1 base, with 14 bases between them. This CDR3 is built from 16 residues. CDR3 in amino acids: CASSLRRTLSQETQYF. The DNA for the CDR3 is TGTGCCAGCAGTTTAAGGCGGACCTTATCCCAAGAGACCCAGTACTTC.

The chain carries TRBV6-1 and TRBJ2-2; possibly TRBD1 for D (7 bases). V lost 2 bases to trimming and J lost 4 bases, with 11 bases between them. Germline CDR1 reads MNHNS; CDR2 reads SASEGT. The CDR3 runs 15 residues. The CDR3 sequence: CASSEQGGPTGELFF. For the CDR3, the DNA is TGTGCCAGCAGTGAACAGGGGGGTCCCACCGGGGAGCTGTTTTTT.

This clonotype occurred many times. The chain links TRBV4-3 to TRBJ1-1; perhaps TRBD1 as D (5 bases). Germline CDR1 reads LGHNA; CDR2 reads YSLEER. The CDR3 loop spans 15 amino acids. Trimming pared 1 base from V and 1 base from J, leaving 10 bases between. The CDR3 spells CASSQGQTSNTEAFF. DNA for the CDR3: TGCGCCAGCAGCCAAGGACAGACTTCGAACACTGAAGCTTTCTTT.

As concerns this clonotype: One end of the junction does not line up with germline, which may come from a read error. CDR3 protein: CAASRQYTGELFF. The CDR3 bases are TGTGCCGCCAGCAGACAGTACACCGGGGAGCTGTTTTTT. This chain uses TRBV15 with TRBJ2-2, with D perhaps matching TRBD1 (5 bases). The CDR3 has 13 residues. Germline CDR1 is LNHNV and CDR2 is YYDKDF (reference sequence).

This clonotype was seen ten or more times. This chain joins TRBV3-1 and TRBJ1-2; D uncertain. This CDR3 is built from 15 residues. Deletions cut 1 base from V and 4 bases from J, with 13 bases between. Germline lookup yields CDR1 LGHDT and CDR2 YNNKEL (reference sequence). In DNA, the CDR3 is TGTGCCAGCAGCCAAGCCCTCCTTCGGGGCTATGGCTACACCTTC. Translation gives CASSQALLRGYGYTF.

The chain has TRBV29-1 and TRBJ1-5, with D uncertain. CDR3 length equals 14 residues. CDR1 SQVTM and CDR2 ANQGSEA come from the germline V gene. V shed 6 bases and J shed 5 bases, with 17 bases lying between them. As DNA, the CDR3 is TGCAGCGTCCTGTTCTGGCCCGGGGATCAGCCCCAGCATTTT. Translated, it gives CSVLFWPGDQPQHF.

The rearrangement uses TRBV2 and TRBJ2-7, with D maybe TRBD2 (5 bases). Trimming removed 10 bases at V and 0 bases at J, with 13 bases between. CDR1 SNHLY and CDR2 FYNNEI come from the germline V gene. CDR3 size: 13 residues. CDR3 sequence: CAIEGRSSYEQYF. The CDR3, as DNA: TGTGCCATCGAGGGAAGGAGCTCCTACGAGCAGTACTTC. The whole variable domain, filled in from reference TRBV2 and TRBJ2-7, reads EPEVTQTPSHQVTQMGQEVILRCVPISNHLYFYWYRQILGQKVEFLVSFYNNEISEKSEIFDDQFSVERPDGSNFTLKIRSTKLEDSAMYFCAIEGRSSYEQYFGPGTRLTVT.

The CDR3 loop is CAWSVRTSGRSKNEQFF. In nucleotides, the CDR3 is TGTGCCTGGAGTGTACGTACTAGCGGGAGGTCGAAGAATGAGCAGTTCTTC. This chain links TRBV30 with TRBJ2-1; 12 bases agree with TRBD2. Germline trimming cut 0 bases from V and 7 bases from J; bases unmatched to any gene: 10. This CDR3 has 17 amino acids. CDR1 is GTSNPN and CDR2 is SVGIG in the germline V gene (reference sequence).

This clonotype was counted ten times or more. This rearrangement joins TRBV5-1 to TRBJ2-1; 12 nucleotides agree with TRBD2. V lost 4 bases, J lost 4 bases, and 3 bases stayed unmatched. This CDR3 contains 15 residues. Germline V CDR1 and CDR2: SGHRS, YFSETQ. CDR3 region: CASSPGLAGYNEQFF. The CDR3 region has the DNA TGCGCCAGCAGCCCGGGACTAGCGGGTTACAATGAGCAGTTCTTC. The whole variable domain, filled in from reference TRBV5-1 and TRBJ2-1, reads KAGVTQTPRYLIKTRGQQVTLSCSPISGHRSVSWYQQTPGQGLQFLFEYFSETQRNKGNFPGRFSGRQFSNSRSEMNVSTLELGDSALYLCASSPGLAGYNEQFFGPGTRLTVL.